The clone carrying this TCR beta chain is a singleton in its sample. Per the authors' pipeline: Estimates of nucleated cell counts were drawn from the amplification of reference gene primers. Produced via immunoSEQ multiplex PCR; TCRdb's table is partial and in-frame only. V and J calls and clone size are as listed in that table; D and trimming were resolved from the DNA. The sample records roughly 340,000 clones, approximately 91% being singletons. These data come from a study of blood T cell repertoires in COVID-19. Study-wide background: Researchers got acute and convalescent COVID-19 samples from the United States, Italy and Spain.

Trimming shortened V by 8 bases and J by 2 bases, and 19 bases separated the two germline ends. This CDR3 has 16 residues. CDR1 and CDR2 from the germline V gene are SNHLY and FYNNEI. Seattle cases were enrolled at active infection and followed longitudinally. This TCR was sampled from a woman between 65 and 79 years old with COVID-19, enrolled during active disease. Sample: peripheral blood. The chain combines TRBV2 with TRBJ2-4; possible D gene TRBD2, 6 bases. The CDR3 loop is CASRETSWGPKNIQYF. The CDR3 DNA is TGTGCCAGCCGAGAGACTAGTTGGGGTCCCAAAAACATTCAGTACTTC.